The clone carrying this TCR beta chain has a single count. Its antigen is unidentified. These data are taken from a study of vaccination effects on CD4 cells after COVID-19. Study-level findings and limits: Healthy vaccinees had only 1 of 255 vaccine-induced clones cross-react with common cold coronaviruses. By a late point after vaccination, infection- and vaccine-induced clones had shrunk markedly through clonal contraction. Relatively few convalescent patients took part in the study, which had no early post-infection timepoints.

Trimming pared 5 bases from V and 7 bases from J, leaving 15 bases between. There are 14 residues in the CDR3. Germline CDR1 reads SGHTA; CDR2 reads FQGNSA. Repertoires were generated with immunoSEQ multiplex PCR, while TCRdb's copy carries only in-frame clones and drops some. The sample includes about 24,000 clones, 60% to 85% of them seen just once. Sequencing followed a ViraFEST assay step that expanded antigen-specific CD4+ T cells with viral peptide pools. After around ten days in culture, the CD4+ T cells were isolated. Participants completed two doses of the BNT162b2 or mRNA-1273 vaccine. IL-2 medium took the place of half the medium on both days 3 and 7.

This material consisted of CD4+ T cells from PBMCs cultured with HCoV-NL63 spike peptides, taken after COVID-19 vaccination. The rearrangement uses TRBV7-2 and TRBJ2-4, with D tentatively TRBD1 (5 bases). This sequence originates from a human donor who received a COVID-19 vaccine. The CDR3 region has the DNA TGTGCCAGCAGCCAATCGACAGTGTTGAACATTCAGTACTTC. Translating it yields CASSQSTVLNIQYF.